This TCR beta chain came from a study of brain metastases from non-small cell lung cancer (dated by TCRdb to between 2018 and 2021). For context, the study as a whole: The study profiled the immune microenvironment of paired resected primary tumors and brain metastases taken from patients with non-small-cell lung cancer. Overall results and qualifications from the work: T-cell infiltration was lower in brain metastases than in primary tumors (P < 0.001). Compared with the matched primary tumors, T-cell clones appeared to be expanded in 60% to 75% of brain metastases. Paired brain metastases and primary tumors largely shared TCR repertoires, although T-cell densities in the metastases were sparse.

Receptors were amplified or captured by the immunoSEQ multiplex PCR assay. T-cell receptor beta chain repertoire sequencing was carried out together with a 770-gene immune expression panel. TCRdb limited this immuneACCESS table to in-frame rearrangements with V and J called. A share of clones is missing; checked studies link under half to unresolved V genes, and the rest is unexplained. This sample holds about 2,600 clones; approximately 90% were observed only once. 3.8% of the sample is held by the ten biggest clonotypes. Notes on this clone: Its antigen is still unknown. It has no much larger one-base neighbor in the sample; base qualities were not kept.

A cohort of around 40 patients with surgically resected non-small-cell lung cancer, for whom both primary tumor and brain metastasis specimens were available, was included. Archival formalin-fixed, paraffin-embedded tissues were used as the tumor specimens. The CDR3 has 12 amino acids, counting the end cysteine and phenylalanine. The entry retains the CDR3 DNA only, 36 bases that are in frame from base 1. The V and J ends are trimmed by 10 bases and 7 bases, leaving 13 bases between them. Per the germline V gene, SNHLY is the CDR1 and FYNNEI is the CDR2. This chain joins TRBV2 to TRBJ1-4; a tentative D match to TRBD1 spans 5 bases. Material for sequencing was primary lung tumor tissue. This specimen's cell subset or site label, per the study, means: primary lung tumor paired with brain metastasis. This receptor was obtained from a donor older than 35 with non-small cell lung cancer. The sequenced DNA: TGTGCCACCCAGGGCGCCGGTGAAAAACTGTTTTTT. Translation gives CATQGAGEKLFF.